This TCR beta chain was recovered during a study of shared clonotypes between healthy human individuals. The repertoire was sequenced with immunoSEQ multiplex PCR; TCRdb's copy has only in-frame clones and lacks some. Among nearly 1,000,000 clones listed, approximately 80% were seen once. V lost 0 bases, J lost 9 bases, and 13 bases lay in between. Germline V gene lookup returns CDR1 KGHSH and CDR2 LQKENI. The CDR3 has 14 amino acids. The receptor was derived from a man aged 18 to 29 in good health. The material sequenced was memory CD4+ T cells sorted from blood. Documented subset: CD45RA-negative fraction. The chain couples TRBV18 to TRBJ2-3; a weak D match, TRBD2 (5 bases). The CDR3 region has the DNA TGTGCCAGCTCACCACCGACACGCGAGGGAACGCAGTATTTT. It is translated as CASSPPTREGTQYF.